This T cell receptor beta chain comes out of a study of cytomegalovirus exposure and HLA in healthy donors. Study overall: Earlier, roughly 120 million unique TCR beta sequences were recovered from around 200 million T cells by an analysis. Overall study findings and caveats: The study had only CMV serostatus as immune exposure information.

The donors, nominally healthy at sampling, likely had unrecorded immune exposures. Researchers ran the PCR with 60 Vbeta and 13 Jbeta primers. The repertoire was sequenced with immunoSEQ multiplex PCR; TCRdb's copy has only in-frame clones and lacks some. Here the sample spans about 120,000 clones, roughly 9% being singletons. Only a few counts were recorded for this clone. Its target is not known. This TCR came from a woman aged 40 to 49 in good health and CMV-seropositive. The specimen was PBMCs.

CDR3 amino acids: CASSIGEGWGMNTEAFF. The CDR3 coding sequence is TGTGCCAGTAGTATAGGGGAGGGGTGGGGTATGAACACTGAAGCTTTCTTT. The chain carries TRBV19 and TRBJ1-1; tentatively, D is TRBD1 (5 bases). Trimming removed 1 base from V and 0 bases from J, with 15 bases in between. This CDR3 region has 17 residues. From germline, CDR1 is LNHDA and CDR2 SQIVND (reference sequence).